This T cell receptor (beta chain) was captured by sequencing in a study of neurological immune-mediated disorders. It was from 2 million PBMCs stored at -80 C that the unsorted libraries were obtained. In this sample, this clonotype turned up many times. TCRdb reprocessed the 5' RACE reads with MiXCR, giving one entry per CDR3 protein. Of some 60,000 distinct CDR3 sequences detected, roughly 3.5% appear once; the ten largest clones hold under 2.5%. The sequence derives from a woman between 45 and 65 years old with multiple sclerosis. The sequencing input was PBMCs.

The CDR3 DNA reads as TGTGCCAGCAGCTTAAGGAGGGCGGGGACCGCTTTCTTT. It is translated as CASSLRRAGTAFF. The rearrangement links TRBV7-8 to TRBJ1-1; a possible D gene is TRBD1 (5 bases). Between the trimmed V and J ends, which lost 2 bases and 11 bases, there was a span of 15 bases. The length of the CDR3 is 13 residues. Germline CDR1 SGHVS, CDR2 FQNEAQ.